Here is one T cell receptor (beta chain) with its context. Its antigen has not been determined. The missing conserved phenylalanine or tryptophan at the end of this CDR3 makes a read error likely. These data belong to a study of breast tumors, draining lymph nodes, adjacent tissues (dated by TCRdb to about 2016). Study-level background: Breast cancer patients provided tumor, adjacent nontumor tissue and axillary lymph nodes, and the study compared the TCR beta repertoires across these three sources. The study was designed to assess the relationships and possible T-cell exchange between tumor, surrounding tissue and draining lymph node repertoires in human breast cancer.

The listed sequencing device is Illumina HiSeq 2000. TCR beta chain libraries were generated by multiplex PCR amplification. High-throughput sequencing was used to analyze the amplified TCR beta chain products. TCRdb reanalyzed the raw reads on its own, using fastp at Q25 for trimming and MiXCR for clone calling, and kept in-frame beta chains. Every CDR3 protein is listed once, alongside the most common genes and DNA of its rows. The sample contains about 170,000 distinct CDR3 sequences, more than 25% of them found a single time. Clones ranked in the top ten supply 3% to 4.5% of the sample. The lymph node samples were taken from the axillary draining lymph nodes of breast cancer patients. General findings and caveats noted by the study authors: Tumor and nontumor tissue repertoires were significantly more similar in luminal-like than in basal-like breast cancer. Rather than being directly demonstrated, the conclusion that tumor T cells originate in lymph nodes was presented as consistent with a hypothesis. The data were judged consistent with most tumor T cells deriving from the lymph node and then expanding within tumor tissue. Tumor T-cell repertoires showed less diversity than lymph node repertoires and more diversity than nontumor tissue repertoires, and tumor T-cell repertoires showed preferential V and J gene usage.

V loses 6 bases, J loses 1 base, and the germline ends lie 10 bases apart. Inclusive of both ends, the CDR3 amounts to 14 amino acids. The only DNA kept is the CDR3, 42 bases in frame from the first base. The sequence links TRBV12-3 or TRBV12-4 to TRBJ1-3, with an unclear D gene assignment. Sequencing was carried out using axillary lymph node tissue. This sequence was found in a female donor with breast cancer. Some clones in this sample may be carry-over from other donors' samples. The sequence in DNA is TGTGCCAGCAGAATCGCGGGGTCTGGAAACACCATATATCTT. This translates into CASRIAGSGNTIYL.